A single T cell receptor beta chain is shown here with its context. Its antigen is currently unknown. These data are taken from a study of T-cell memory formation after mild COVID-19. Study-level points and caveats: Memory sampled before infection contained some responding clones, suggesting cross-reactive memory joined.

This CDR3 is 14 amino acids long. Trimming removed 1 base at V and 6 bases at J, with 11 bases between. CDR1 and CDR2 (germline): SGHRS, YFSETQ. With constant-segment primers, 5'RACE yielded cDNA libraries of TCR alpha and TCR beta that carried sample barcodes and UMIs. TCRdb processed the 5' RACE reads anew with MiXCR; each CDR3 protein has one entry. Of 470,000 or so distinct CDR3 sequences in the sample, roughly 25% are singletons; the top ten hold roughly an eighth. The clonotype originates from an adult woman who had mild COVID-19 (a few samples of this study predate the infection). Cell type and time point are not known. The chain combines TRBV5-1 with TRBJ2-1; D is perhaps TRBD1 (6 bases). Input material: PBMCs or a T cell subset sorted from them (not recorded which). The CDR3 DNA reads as TGCGCCAGCAGCTTGCAGGGGCCGGGCAATGAGCAGTTCTTC. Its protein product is CASSLQGPGNEQFF.